Shown below are 24 T cell receptor beta chains from a single sample sequenced in a study of CD8 T cells in ankylosing spondylitis. TCRdb redid the calling of the 5' RACE reads with MiXCR, one entry per CDR3 protein. The sample holds 150,000 to 200,000 distinct CDR3 sequences, 9.5% to 10% seen once. The sequenced material came from blood, either unsorted or a sorted T cell fraction (not recorded which). All receptors come from a female donor with ankylosing spondylitis or in good health (not recorded which).

The rearrangement joins TRBV9 to TRBJ2-3, with 8 positions matching TRBD2. The germline CDR1 and CDR2 sequences are SGDLS and YYNGEE. V shed 5 bases, J shed 4 bases, and the junction held 6 bases outside the gene matches. This CDR3 is built from 14 residues. The CDR3 DNA reads TGTGCCAGCAGTTTAGCGGGGCGGGCAGATACGCAGTATTTT. Translated, it gives CASSLAGRADTQYF.

This chain uses TRBV28 with TRBJ2-5; 10 nucleotides match TRBD2. With V trimmed by 5 bases and J by 4 bases, 7 bases remained unmatched. This CDR3 has 15 residues. Germline CDR1 is MDHEN and CDR2 is SYDVKM. DNA for the CDR3: TGTGCCAGCAGTGGGAGCGGGAGGGCCCTAGAGACCCAGTACTTC. Protein product: CASSGSGRALETQYF.

V and J are TRBV7-2 and TRBJ1-5, with D unclear. This CDR3 is 15 amino acids long. Per germline, CDR1 SGHTA and CDR2 FQGNSA. The germline V and J ends were trimmed by 5 bases and 0 bases, with 11 bases remaining between them. CDR3 in amino acids: CASSVKVGSNQPQHF. The CDR3 nucleotides read TGTGCCAGCAGCGTCAAAGTGGGTAGCAATCAGCCCCAGCATTTT.

The genes are TRBV7-9 and TRBJ2-7; TRBD1 might be the D (6 bases). The CDR3 has 16 residues. Germline V CDR1 and CDR2: SEHNR, FQNEAQ (reference sequence). V lost 2 bases, J lost 3 bases, and 17 bases lay in between. The DNA for the CDR3 is TGTGCCAGCAGCTTAAGTACCGGGCAGGGGCTCTACGAGCAGTACTTC. Translating it yields CASSLSTGQGLYEQYF.

The table lists this clonotype with many counts. For the CDR3, the DNA is TGTGCCAGCAGTGAAGCTGAGCAGTTCTTC. Translated, it gives CASSEAEQFF. The gene calls are TRBV2 and TRBJ2-1; D call uncertain. Germline V gene lookup returns CDR1 SNHLY and CDR2 FYNNEI. V lost 0 bases, J lost 9 bases, and 0 bases lay in between. The CDR3 has 10 amino acids.

This clonotype has a count of ten or more. The V and J genes are TRBV3-1 and TRBJ2-7; TRBD1 aligns across 8 bases. CDR3 length equals 14 residues. J gave up 6 bases and V 4 bases, and 8 bases lay outside the gene matches. The V gene's germline CDR1 is LGHDT and CDR2 YNNKEL (reference sequence). The CDR3 DNA follows: TGTGCCAGCAGCCTGCCCGGGACAGGCAGCGAGCAGTACTTC. The encoded protein is CASSLPGTGSEQYF.

The chain is built from TRBV7-2 and TRBJ1-1, with D possibly matching TRBD1 (5 bases). The CDR3 totals 15 residues. With 5 bases removed from V and 4 bases from J, the gap between germline ends came to 17 bases. CDR1 SGHTA and CDR2 FQGNSA come from the germline V gene. In nucleotides, the CDR3 is TGTGCCAGCAGCCACTTCGGGGGGTTCGGCACTGAAGCTTTCTTT. Protein sequence: CASSHFGGFGTEAFF.

This clonotype was detected only a few times. This sequence joins TRBV4-3 and TRBJ1-2; 9 bases map to TRBD1. Per the germline V gene, CDR1 is LGHNA and CDR2 is YSLEER. The CDR3 has 19 amino acids. The trim removed 0 bases at V and 2 bases at J, leaving 13 bases unmatched. The chain's CDR3 is CASSQDPQPGTGLNYGYTF. CDR3 nucleotides: TGCGCCAGCAGCCAAGATCCCCAACCAGGGACAGGGCTCAACTATGGCTACACCTTC.

At least ten counts were recorded for this clonotype. The chain joins TRBV12-3 or TRBV12-4 to TRBJ2-1; no clear D. V was cut by 10 bases and J by 0 bases, with 7 bases left in between. The length of the CDR3 is 12 residues. The CDR3 nucleotides read TGTGCCAATTGTAACTCCTACAATGAGCAGTTCTTC. Its protein is CANCNSYNEQFF.

The genes are TRBV28 and TRBJ2-1; maybe TRBD2 (5 bases). Germline lookup yields CDR1 MDHEN and CDR2 SYDVKM. Deletions cut 9 bases from V and 7 bases from J, with 16 bases between. The CDR3 length is 13 residues. CDR3 protein: CARKSADGNEQFF. The CDR3 coding sequence is TGTGCCAGGAAATCAGCGGACGGGAATGAGCAGTTCTTC.

This clonotype was seen a handful of times. This rearrangement joins TRBV7-8 to TRBJ2-2, with TRBD2 identical over 14 bases. Per germline, CDR1 SGHVS and CDR2 FQNEAQ. The CDR3 runs to 17 residues. The V gene end was trimmed by 5 bases and the J gene end by 7 bases; junction bases not matched to a gene: 9. The CDR3 sequence: CASSLPTSGRAHGELFF. CDR3 sequence (DNA): TGTGCCAGCAGCCTTCCGACTAGCGGGAGGGCCCACGGGGAGCTGTTTTTT.

There are a few counts of this clonotype. In DNA, the CDR3 is TGTGCCAGCAGTTACTCTGGGACGGGTAAACACAATGAGCAGTTCTTC. Translation gives CASSYSGTGKHNEQFF. The chain couples TRBV6-5 to TRBJ2-1; D may correspond to TRBD1 or TRBD2 (5 bases each). Looked up from germline, CDR1 is MNHEY and CDR2 is SVGAGI. The V gene lost 0 bases and the J gene lost 5 bases, with 14 bases spanning the gap. The CDR3 is 16 amino acids.

This clonotype was detected only a few times. The V and J genes are TRBV4-3 and TRBJ2-5; maybe TRBD1 (7 bases). With 4 bases removed from V and 5 bases from J, the gap between germline ends came to 17 bases. Germline CDR1 and CDR2: LGHNA and YSLEER. The CDR3 runs to 15 residues. The CDR3 region is CASSPQGGGKETQYF. The CDR3 nucleotides are TGCGCCAGCAGCCCGCAAGGAGGGGGCAAGGAGACCCAGTACTTC.

The chain uses TRBV3-1 and TRBJ1-2; 8 bases match TRBD1. V shed 4 bases and J 2 bases; nucleotides not matched to a gene: 9. Germline CDR1 LGHDT, CDR2 YNNKEL (reference sequence). The CDR3 consists of 16 residues. The CDR3 DNA reads as TGTGCCAGCAGCCCTCAGGACCAGGGGGCGAACTATGGCTACACCTTC. This codes for CASSPQDQGANYGYTF.

This clonotype was observed many times. This sequence joins TRBV12-3 or TRBV12-4 and TRBJ2-5, with D possibly matching TRBD1 (5 bases). The CDR3 totals 14 residues. The V end was cut by 6 bases, the J end by 1 base, with 12 bases between. CDR3 nucleotide sequence: TGTGCCAGCAGCCTAGGACACCTCCAAGAGACCCAGTACTTC. Its translation is CASSLGHLQETQYF.

The chain recombines TRBV4-1 with TRBJ2-1; 8 positions match TRBD2. Germline CDR1 reads MGHRA; CDR2 reads YSYEKL. The CDR3 runs to 17 residues. The V and J ends lost 1 base and 6 bases, in that order; junction bases with no gene match: 11. CDR3 region: CASSQGAGEGFGNEQFF. The CDR3 DNA sequence: TGCGCCAGCAGCCAAGGAGCGGGAGAGGGATTCGGCAATGAGCAGTTCTTC.

This clonotype was counted a few times. The chain links TRBV3-1 to TRBJ2-1; 16 positions match TRBD2. Per germline, CDR1 LGHDT and CDR2 YNNKEL (reference sequence). The V gene end was trimmed by 1 base and the J gene end by 8 bases; junction bases not matched to a gene: 2. The CDR3 covers 16 residues. CDR3 in amino acids: CASSQVGTSGRDEQFF. The CDR3 DNA follows: TGTGCCAGCAGCCAAGTGGGGACTAGCGGGAGGGATGAGCAGTTCTTC.

The V and J genes are TRBV4-3 and TRBJ2-1; D call uncertain. V was cut by 4 bases and J by 2 bases, with 9 bases left in between. The CDR3 has 14 amino acids. Germline CDR1 reads LGHNA; CDR2 reads YSLEER. The CDR3: CASSPLSPYNEQFF. DNA for the CDR3: TGCGCCAGCAGCCCCCTGAGTCCCTACAATGAGCAGTTCTTC.

A note on this clonotype: At one boundary the junction diverges from the germline segment, which might be a read error. This chain uses TRBV6-1 with TRBJ2-7, with TRBD2 matching over 14 bases. Germline CDR1 reads MNHNS; CDR2 reads SASEGT. This CDR3 region has 13 residues. Here the CDR3 reads CASSRTSGRIPNF. DNA of the CDR3: TGTGCCAGCAGTCGGACTAGCGGGAGGATCCCCAACTTC.

This chain joins TRBV7-9 and TRBJ2-5; D gene uncertain. Germline V gene data show CDR1 as SEHNR and CDR2 as FQNEAQ (reference sequence). Trimming stripped 5 bases from V and 3 bases from J, with 7 bases between. This CDR3 has 12 residues. The DNA of the CDR3 is TGTGCCAGCAGCCCTGGGGAAGAGACCCAGTACTTC. Amino acid sequence: CASSPGEETQYF.

This clonotype occurred a few times. The gene calls are TRBV7-9 and TRBJ2-2, with TRBD2 matching over 13 bases. The germline gives CDR1 SEHNR, CDR2 FQNEAQ (reference sequence). CDR3 length equals 16 residues. J gave up 4 bases and V 8 bases, and 7 bases lay outside the gene matches. The CDR3 nucleotides read TGTGCCAGCCGCGGACTAGCGGGAGTGTTCACCGGGGAGCTGTTTTTT. Its translation: CASRGLAGVFTGELFF. Full variable domain (missing parts from reference TRBV7-9 and TRBJ2-2): DTGVSQNPRHKITKRGQNVTFRCDPISEHNRLYWYRQTLGQGPEFLTYFQNEAQLEKSRLLSDRFSAERPKGSFSTLEIQRTEQGDSAMYLCASRGLAGVFTGELFFGEGSRLTVL.

V and J are TRBV19 and TRBJ2-1; D possibly corresponds to TRBD2 (5 bases). Trimming pared 0 bases from V and 7 bases from J, leaving 16 bases between. Germline CDR1 is LNHDA and CDR2 is SQIVND (reference sequence). CDR3 length: 16 amino acids. This CDR3 is CASSIDAFGLRNEQFF. The CDR3 nucleotides are TGTGCCAGTAGTATAGATGCGTTCGGACTCCGTAATGAGCAGTTCTTC.

This clonotype came up a few times. The chain uses TRBV14 and TRBJ2-3; 12 bases align to TRBD2. The V and J ends lost 4 bases and 2 bases, in that order; junction bases with no gene match: 7. Germline V gene data show CDR1 as SGHDN and CDR2 as FVKESK. The CDR3 consists of 17 residues. Here the CDR3 reads CASSPLGTSGLTDTQYF. CDR3 bases: TGTGCCAGCAGCCCACTAGGGACTAGCGGGCTCACAGATACGCAGTATTTT.

This clonotype was observed a handful of times. The rearrangement uses TRBV9 and TRBJ2-3; TRBD1 is a possible D gene (6 bases). Germline V gene sequence: CDR1 SGDLS, CDR2 YYNGEE. The CDR3 contains 14 residues. Trimming shortened V by 1 base and J by 2 bases, and 8 bases separated the two germline ends. CDR3 in amino acids: CASSVRQATDTQYF. The CDR3 nucleotides are TGTGCCAGCAGCGTACGACAGGCCACAGATACGCAGTATTTT. Filled out from reference TRBV9 and TRBJ2-3, the complete variable domain reads DSGVTQTPKHLITATGQRVTLRCSPRSGDLSVYWYQQSLDQGLQFLIQYYNGEERAKGNILERFSAQQFPDLHSELNLSSLELGDSALYFCASSVRQATDTQYFGPGTRLTVL.